This is a list of T cell receptor beta chains from one sample in a study of blood T cell repertoires in COVID-19. Clones were read by immunoSEQ multiplex PCR, and TCRdb kept only the in-frame ones, dropping some. The sample consists of 300,000 to 400,000 clones, roughly 90% of them appearing once. Material: peripheral blood. These receptors were obtained from a man in his thirties or forties with COVID-19, enrolled during active disease. CDR3s include the opening cysteine and the closing phenylalanine or tryptophan. The D gene is left open where the match is weak. Part of the rows lack a size; the others show once, few, many or a class for expanded clones.

D gene: TRBD1
clone size: NA
J gene: TRBJ2-3
V gene: TRBV6-5
CDR3 DNA: TGTGCCAGCAGTCACAGGGGTACCTTGGCAGATACGCAGTATTTT
CDR3 protein: CASSHRGTLADTQYF

D gene: NA
clone size: NA
J gene: TRBJ2-7
V gene: TRBV7-9
CDR3 DNA: TGTGCCAGCAGCTTAGCGTGGAGGGGGCTAAGGGAGCAGTACTTC
CDR3 protein: CASSLAWRGLREQYF

D gene: TRBD1
clone size: NA
J gene: TRBJ2-7
V gene: TRBV4-3
CDR3 DNA: TGCGCCAGCAGCCAAGACCTCTTTCCCGGGACAGGGGCCGCCTACGAGCAGTACTTC
CDR3 protein: CASSQDLFPGTGAAYEQYF

D gene: NA
clone size: NA
J gene: TRBJ1-5
V gene: TRBV7-2
CDR3 DNA: TGTGCCAGCAGCTTAGTTGGCGGGGGGGAGGGACAGCCCCAGCATTTT
CDR3 protein: CASSLVGGGEGQPQHF

D gene: NA
clone size: NA
J gene: TRBJ2-1
V gene: TRBV12-3/TRBV12-4
CDR3 DNA: TGTGCCAGCAGTTTATACTCTTGGAATGAGCAGTTCTTC
CDR3 protein: CASSLYSWNEQFF

D gene: NA
clone size: few
J gene: TRBJ1-4
V gene: TRBV2
CDR3 DNA: TGTGCCAGCGGCGACAGGCCTAATGAAAAACTGTTTTTT
CDR3 protein: CASGDRPNEKLFF

D gene: NA
clone size: NA
J gene: TRBJ1-4
V gene: TRBV5-4
CDR3 DNA: TGTGCCAGCAGCTCAAACCTCGGACAAACTGCAACTAATGAAAAACTGTTTTTT
CDR3 protein: CASSSNLGQTATNEKLFF

D gene: TRBD1
clone size: NA
J gene: TRBJ1-2
V gene: TRBV11-2
CDR3 DNA: TGTGCCAGCAGCAAACACCGAATCGGACAGGAAGGGATGGGTGGCTACACCTTC
CDR3 protein: CASSKHRIGQEGMGGYTF

D gene: TRBD1
clone size: NA
J gene: TRBJ2-5
V gene: TRBV27
CDR3 DNA: TGTGCCAGCAGTCCCAGGGGGCGAGGGGAGACCCAGTACTTC
CDR3 protein: CASSPRGRGETQYF

D gene: TRBD2
clone size: NA
J gene: TRBJ2-7
V gene: TRBV4-3
CDR3 DNA: TGCGCCAGCAGCCAAGAACTCCAAGCGGGAGAAACCTACGAGCAGTACTTC
CDR3 protein: CASSQELQAGETYEQYF

D gene: NA
clone size: NA
J gene: TRBJ1-4
V gene: TRBV4-1
CDR3 DNA: TGCGCCAGCAGCCAATTCCCTACGGGAGCAACTAATGAAAAACTGTTTTTT
CDR3 protein: CASSQFPTGATNEKLFF

D gene: NA
clone size: NA
J gene: TRBJ2-7
V gene: TRBV7-9
CDR3 DNA: TGTGCCAGCAGCTTAGGAGGCTACAACACAGGGTACGAGCAGTACTTC
CDR3 protein: CASSLGGYNTGYEQYF

D gene: NA
clone size: NA
J gene: TRBJ1-3
V gene: TRBV18
CDR3 DNA: TGTGCCAGCTCACCGTCAGCGAGCTCTGGAAACACCATATATTTT
CDR3 protein: CASSPSASSGNTIYF

D gene: TRBD1
clone size: NA
J gene: TRBJ2-7
V gene: TRBV6-2/TRBV6-3
CDR3 DNA: TGTGCCAGCAGTTACTCGGACAGGGGAAGAGGGGAGCAGTACTTC
CDR3 protein: CASSYSDRGRGEQYF

D gene: TRBD1
clone size: NA
J gene: TRBJ1-1
V gene: TRBV12-3/TRBV12-4
CDR3 DNA: TGTGCCAGCAGTACATACAGGGGGACTGAAGCTTTCTTT
CDR3 protein: CASSTYRGTEAFF

D gene: NA
clone size: NA
J gene: TRBJ2-3
V gene: TRBV3-1/TRBV3-2
CDR3 DNA: TGTGCCAGCAGCCAAGCGACAGATACGCAGTATTTT
CDR3 protein: CASSQATDTQYF

D gene: TRBD1
clone size: NA
J gene: TRBJ1-5
V gene: TRBV5-8
CDR3 DNA: TGTGCCAGCAGCTACTCGACAGGGATGACCAATCAGCCCCAGCATTTT
CDR3 protein: CASSYSTGMTNQPQHF

D gene: TRBD1
clone size: NA
J gene: TRBJ2-3
V gene: TRBV28
CDR3 DNA: TGTGCCAGCAGTTCCGGGACAGGGGGCTCTAGGGCGGATTTT
CDR3 protein: CASSSGTGGSRADF

D gene: NA
clone size: NA
J gene: TRBJ2-1
V gene: TRBV29-1
CDR3 DNA: TGCAGCGCTTCAATACCGAGGGGAGGCAATGAGCAGTTCTTC
CDR3 protein: CSASIPRGGNEQFF

D gene: NA
clone size: NA
J gene: TRBJ1-1
V gene: TRBV18
CDR3 DNA: TGTGCCAGCTCTCCACCAGAGGGCGGGAGAACTGAAGCTTTCTTT
CDR3 protein: CASSPPEGGRTEAFF

D gene: TRBD1
clone size: NA
J gene: TRBJ2-5
V gene: TRBV6-5
CDR3 DNA: TGTGCCAGCGGGTGGACAGGCCTGCACCAAGAGACCCAGTACTTC
CDR3 protein: CASGWTGLHQETQYF

D gene: NA
clone size: NA
J gene: TRBJ1-2
V gene: TRBV19
CDR3 DNA: TGTGCCAGTAGTATAAGGCCAGGGGATCACTATGGCTACACCTTC
CDR3 protein: CASSIRPGDHYGYTF

D gene: NA
clone size: few
J gene: TRBJ2-7
V gene: TRBV18
CDR3 DNA: TGTGCCAGCTCAAAGTTACAGGGTTCATTAGAGGAGCAGTACTTC
CDR3 protein: CASSKLQGSLEEQYF

D gene: TRBD2
clone size: NA
J gene: TRBJ2-5
V gene: TRBV5-1
CDR3 DNA: TGCGCCAGCAGCTTGCGGGGGGATTCGGAGACCCAGTACTTC
CDR3 protein: CASSLRGDSETQYF

D gene: NA
clone size: NA
J gene: TRBJ2-7
V gene: TRBV9
CDR3 DNA: TGTGCCAGCAGCGTAGGAGGCTCAGCTGGCTCCTACGAGCAGTACTTC
CDR3 protein: CASSVGGSAGSYEQYF

D gene: NA
clone size: NA
J gene: TRBJ2-2
V gene: TRBV5-4
CDR3 DNA: TGTGCCAGCAGCCTCAAGCAGGGGGACTTCACCGGGGAGCTGTTTTTT
CDR3 protein: CASSLKQGDFTGELFF

D gene: TRBD1
clone size: NA
J gene: TRBJ2-3
V gene: TRBV29-1
CDR3 DNA: TGCAGCGTTGCAAGGGGGCTCCCCACAGATACGCAGTATTTT
CDR3 protein: CSVARGLPTDTQYF

D gene: NA
clone size: NA
J gene: TRBJ1-1
V gene: TRBV7-3
CDR3 DNA: TGTGCCAGCAGCTTAACGAAGGGAGACACTGAAGCTTTCTTT
CDR3 protein: CASSLTKGDTEAFF

D gene: NA
clone size: NA
J gene: TRBJ2-7
V gene: TRBV5-6
CDR3 DNA: TGTGCCAGCAGCCTCGTCGGGATATCCAACGAGCAGTACTTC
CDR3 protein: CASSLVGISNEQYF

D gene: NA
clone size: NA
J gene: TRBJ2-7
V gene: TRBV6-6
CDR3 DNA: TGTGCCAGCAGTAGGAGCGGCCTTGGGACCTACGAGCAGTACTTC
CDR3 protein: CASSRSGLGTYEQYF

D gene: TRBD1
clone size: NA
J gene: TRBJ2-5
V gene: TRBV7-9
CDR3 DNA: TGTGCCAGCAGCCCCGGGACAGGGCAAATACCGACCCAGTACTTC
CDR3 protein: CASSPGTGQIPTQYF

D gene: NA
clone size: NA
J gene: TRBJ2-1
V gene: TRBV28
CDR3 DNA: TGTGCCAGCAGTTTATGGGGTACTACAGGCTACAATGAGCAGTTCTTC
CDR3 protein: CASSLWGTTGYNEQFF

D gene: NA
clone size: NA
J gene: TRBJ2-1
V gene: TRBV4-1
CDR3 DNA: TGCGCCAGCGGCCCTTCTTACAATGAGCAGTTCTTC
CDR3 protein: CASGPSYNEQFF

D gene: TRBD1
clone size: NA
J gene: TRBJ2-7
V gene: TRBV7-2
CDR3 DNA: TGTGCCAGCAGCTTAGTCGGGACAGTCACCTACGAGCAGTACTTC
CDR3 protein: CASSLVGTVTYEQYF

D gene: TRBD2
clone size: NA
J gene: TRBJ2-2
V gene: TRBV7-3
CDR3 DNA: TGTGCCAGCAGCTTCAGAGCGGGACTGGGCACCGGGGAGCTGTTTTTT
CDR3 protein: CASSFRAGLGTGELFF

D gene: NA
clone size: NA
J gene: TRBJ2-7
V gene: TRBV6-2/TRBV6-3
CDR3 DNA: TGTGCCAGCAGTTACTTAGTCACGGACGAGCAGTACTTC
CDR3 protein: CASSYLVTDEQYF

D gene: NA
clone size: NA
J gene: TRBJ2-1
V gene: TRBV5-4
CDR3 DNA: TGTGCCAGCAGCTACCCCGGCGGCAATGAGCAGTTCTTC
CDR3 protein: CASSYPGGNEQFF

D gene: NA
clone size: once
J gene: TRBJ1-4
V gene: TRBV6-5
CDR3 DNA: TGTGCCAGCAGTCGGACATCGTCGGAAAAACTGTTTTTT
CDR3 protein: CASSRTSSEKLFF

D gene: TRBD2
clone size: NA
J gene: TRBJ2-1
V gene: TRBV5-1
CDR3 DNA: TGCGCCATTGTAGCGGGAGGGCCGGTGTACAATGAGCAGTTCTTC
CDR3 protein: CAIVAGGPVYNEQFF

D gene: TRBD2
clone size: once
J gene: TRBJ2-3
V gene: TRBV2
CDR3 DNA: TGTGCCAGCAGTGCGCCGGGACTAGAAAGCACAGATACGCAGTATTTT
CDR3 protein: CASSAPGLESTDTQYF

D gene: NA
clone size: NA
J gene: TRBJ2-7
V gene: TRBV4-2
CDR3 DNA: TGTGCCAGCAGCCAAGATGAGGGAGGCTTATCCTACGAGCAGTACTTC
CDR3 protein: CASSQDEGGLSYEQYF

D gene: NA
clone size: NA
J gene: TRBJ1-4
V gene: TRBV30
CDR3 DNA: TGTGCCTGGGACCAGGGCAGGGTGGGGAATGAAAAACTGTTTTTT
CDR3 protein: CAWDQGRVGNEKLFF

D gene: NA
clone size: once
J gene: TRBJ1-2
V gene: TRBV7-9
CDR3 DNA: TGTGCCAGCAGCTTAGCGCATACAGGAACCTATGGCTACACCTTC
CDR3 protein: CASSLAHTGTYGYTF

D gene: TRBD2
clone size: NA
J gene: TRBJ2-7
V gene: TRBV4-2
CDR3 DNA: TGTGCCAGCAGCCTCTGGACTAGCGGGGGGGAATCCTACGAGCAGTACTTC
CDR3 protein: CASSLWTSGGESYEQYF

D gene: NA
clone size: NA
J gene: TRBJ1-5
V gene: TRBV6-1
CDR3 DNA: TGTGCCAGCAGTGAAGCTAGAGGGTCGGACCAGCCCCAGCATTTT
CDR3 protein: CASSEARGSDQPQHF

D gene: NA
clone size: NA
J gene: TRBJ2-1
V gene: TRBV9
CDR3 DNA: TGTGCCAGCAGCGTAGGTGCAGGCTCCTACAATGAGCAGTTCTTC
CDR3 protein: CASSVGAGSYNEQFF

D gene: NA
clone size: NA
J gene: TRBJ2-1
V gene: TRBV5-1
CDR3 DNA: TGCGCCAGCAGCCCAGTGGGTCAACAAAGCGGTGAGCAGTTCTTC
CDR3 protein: CASSPVGQQSGEQFF

D gene: TRBD1
clone size: NA
J gene: TRBJ1-2
V gene: TRBV4-1
CDR3 DNA: TGCGCCAGCAGCCAAGTACGGACAGGCAATACGAATGGCTACACCTTC
CDR3 protein: CASSQVRTGNTNGYTF

D gene: TRBD2
clone size: NA
J gene: TRBJ2-2
V gene: TRBV7-8
CDR3 DNA: TGTGCCAGCAGCCCGGGGACTAGCGGGAGGTGGCCCGGGGAGCTGTTTTTT
CDR3 protein: CASSPGTSGRWPGELFF

D gene: TRBD1
clone size: NA
J gene: TRBJ2-1
V gene: TRBV11-2
CDR3 DNA: TGTGCCAGCAGGCGATCCGGGACAGGGATCGATGAGCAGTTCTTC
CDR3 protein: CASRRSGTGIDEQFF

D gene: TRBD1
clone size: NA
J gene: TRBJ2-7
V gene: TRBV30
CDR3 DNA: TGTGCCTGGGATTCGGGACAGAACTACGAGCAGTACTTC
CDR3 protein: CAWDSGQNYEQYF

D gene: TRBD1
clone size: NA
J gene: TRBJ2-5
V gene: TRBV18
CDR3 DNA: TGTGCCAGCTCACCACGACCGGGACAGGGACAAGAGACCCAGTACTTC
CDR3 protein: CASSPRPGQGQETQYF

D gene: TRBD1
clone size: NA
J gene: TRBJ1-2
V gene: TRBV6-5
CDR3 DNA: TGTGCCAGCAGAGTACAGGGGGGCCACTATGGCTACACCTTC
CDR3 protein: CASRVQGGHYGYTF

D gene: TRBD1
clone size: NA
J gene: TRBJ1-6
V gene: TRBV12-5
CDR3 DNA: TGTGCTAGTGGTCCAGGGGACAGGGGGCTGTGGAATTCACCCCTCCACTTT
CDR3 protein: CASGPGDRGLWNSPLHF

D gene: NA
clone size: NA
J gene: TRBJ2-2
V gene: TRBV5-1
CDR3 DNA: TGCGCCAGCAGCTCCAAGAACACCGGGGAGCTGTTTTTT
CDR3 protein: CASSSKNTGELFF